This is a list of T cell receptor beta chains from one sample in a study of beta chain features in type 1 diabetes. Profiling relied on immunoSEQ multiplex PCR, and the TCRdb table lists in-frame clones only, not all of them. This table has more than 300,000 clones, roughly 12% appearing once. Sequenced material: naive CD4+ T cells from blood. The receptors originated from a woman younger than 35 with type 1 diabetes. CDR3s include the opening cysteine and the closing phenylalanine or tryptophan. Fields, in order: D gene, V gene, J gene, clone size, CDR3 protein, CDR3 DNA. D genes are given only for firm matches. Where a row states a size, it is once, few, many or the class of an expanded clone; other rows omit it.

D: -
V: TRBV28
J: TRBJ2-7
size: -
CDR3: CASSPPDREQYF
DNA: TGTGCCAGCAGTCCACCCGACAGGGAGCAGTACTTC

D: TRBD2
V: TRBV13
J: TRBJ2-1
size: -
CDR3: CASSHRTSAYNEQFF
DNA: TGTGCCAGCAGCCACCGGACTAGCGCCTACAATGAGCAGTTCTTC

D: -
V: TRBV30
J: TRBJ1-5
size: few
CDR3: CAWSSKAGQLNQPQHF
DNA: TGTGCCTGGAGTAGTAAGGCAGGGCAACTCAATCAGCCCCAGCATTTT

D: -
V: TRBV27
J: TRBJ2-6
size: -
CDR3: CASSPKGYSGANVLTF
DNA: TGTGCCAGCAGTCCCAAGGGGTACTCTGGGGCCAACGTCCTGACTTTC

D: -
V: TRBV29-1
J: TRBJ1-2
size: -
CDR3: CSGGADYGYTF
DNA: TGCAGCGGTGGGGCTGATTATGGCTACACCTTC

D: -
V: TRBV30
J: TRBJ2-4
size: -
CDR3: CACIAELAKNIQYF
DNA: TGTGCCTGCATAGCGGAGCTAGCCAAAAACATTCAGTACTTC

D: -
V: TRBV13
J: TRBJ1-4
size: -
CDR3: CASTPRERRNEKLFF
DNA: TGTGCCAGCACCCCCCGGGAGAGGCGTAACGAAAAACTGTTTTTT

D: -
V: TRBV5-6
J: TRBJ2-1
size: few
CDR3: CASSPTVRNNEQFF
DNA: TGTGCCAGCAGCCCCACGGTAAGAAACAATGAGCAGTTCTTC

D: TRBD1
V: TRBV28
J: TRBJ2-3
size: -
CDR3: CASSLYGTVRGSQYF
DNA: TGTGCCAGCAGTTTATACGGGACAGTCCGAGGATCGCAGTATTTT

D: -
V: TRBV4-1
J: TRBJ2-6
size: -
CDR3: CASSSRGSGANVLTF
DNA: TGCGCCAGCAGCTCCAGGGGTTCCGGGGCCAACGTCCTGACTTTC

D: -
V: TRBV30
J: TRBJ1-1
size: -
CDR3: CAWSVGGSNTEAFF
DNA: TGTGCCTGGAGTGTAGGAGGGTCTAACACTGAAGCTTTCTTT